This record looks at one T cell receptor beta chain sequence and its context. The antigen is undetermined. Germline V gives CDR1 LNHDA, CDR2 SQIVND (reference sequence). Trimming at V came to 0 bases and at J to 4 bases, leaving 2 bases not matched to a gene. There are 14 residues in the CDR3. This entry belongs to a study of cytomegalovirus exposure and HLA in healthy donors. Study-wide results and caveats: In an earlier analysis, productive rearrangement rates for most beta V segments clustered near 87% or 30%.

The PCR was carried out with 60 Vbeta primers and 13 Jbeta primers. Assay used: immunoSEQ multiplex PCR; TCRdb lists only in-frame clones, some missing. The sample lists over 70,000 clones; roughly 74% were seen once. This receptor was identified in a human donor in good health. Sequencing was done on a sample of PBMCs. This chain connects TRBV19 to TRBJ1-2, with TRBD1 matching over 7 bases. This CDR3 is CASSIDAGGYGYTF. DNA of the CDR3: TGTGCCAGTAGTATAGATGCAGGGGGCTATGGCTACACCTTC.